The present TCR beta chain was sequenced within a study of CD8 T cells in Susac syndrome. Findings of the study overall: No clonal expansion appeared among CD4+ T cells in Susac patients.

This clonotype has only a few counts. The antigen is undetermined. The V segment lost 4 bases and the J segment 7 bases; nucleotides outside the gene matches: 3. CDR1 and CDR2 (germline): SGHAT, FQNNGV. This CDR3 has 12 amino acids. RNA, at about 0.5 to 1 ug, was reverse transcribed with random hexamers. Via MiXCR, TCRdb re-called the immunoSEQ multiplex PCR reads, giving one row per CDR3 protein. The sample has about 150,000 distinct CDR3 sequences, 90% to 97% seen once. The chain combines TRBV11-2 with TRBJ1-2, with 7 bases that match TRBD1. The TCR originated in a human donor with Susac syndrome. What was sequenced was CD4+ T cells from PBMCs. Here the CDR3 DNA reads TGTGCCAGCAGCTCTACAGGGGCTGGCTACACCTTC. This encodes CASSSTGAGYTF. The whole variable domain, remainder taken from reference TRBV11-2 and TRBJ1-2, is EAGVAQSPRYKIIEKRQSVAFWCNPISGHATLYWYQQILGQGPKLLIQFQNNGVVDDSQLPKDRFSAERLKGVDSTLKIQPAKLEDSAVYLCASSSTGAGYTFGSGTRLTVV.